A selection of T cell receptor beta chains follows, all from one sample in a study of blood T cell repertoires in COVID-19. Profiling relied on immunoSEQ multiplex PCR, and the TCRdb table lists in-frame clones only, not all of them. The sample carries fewer than 200,000 clones, almost 85% recorded once. The sequenced sample was peripheral blood. These TCRs come from a woman over 75 with acute or convalescent COVID-19. The CDR3 runs from the conserved cysteine through the conserved F or W. A D gene is named only where the DNA matches it firmly. Clone size, where shown, is once, few, many, or a class for clones that have expanded.

v_call	j_call	clone_size	cdr3_length	d_call	cdr3_nt	cdr3_aa
TRBV5-4	TRBJ2-3	.	15	.	TGTGCCAGCAGCTCAAGTCCCCGACTCACAGATACGCAGTATTTT	CASSSSPRLTDTQYF
TRBV18	TRBJ1-2	once	14	.	TGTGCCAGCTCACCCGCGGGGCAGAACTATGGCTACACCTTC	CASSPAGQNYGYTF
TRBV2	TRBJ2-6	once	15	TRBD1	TGTGCCAGCAGTCCCCAGGGGGCTGGGGCCAACGTCCTGACTTTC	CASSPQGAGANVLTF
TRBV6-1	TRBJ2-2	.	16	.	TGTGCCAGCAGTGAGCGAGGGGGAGCCAACACCGGGGAGCTGTTTTTT	CASSERGGANTGELFF
TRBV7-6	TRBJ2-5	.	12	.	TGTGCCAGCAGCTTACCCGAAGAGACCCAGTACTTC	CASSLPEETQYF
TRBV6-5	TRBJ1-2	few	13	.	TGTGCCAGCAGCCTCAGGTGGGAGGGAGGCTACACCTTC	CASSLRWEGGYTF
TRBV12-5	TRBJ2-7	.	13	.	TGTGCTAGTGGCTTACGCACGGGAACCGAGCAGTACTTC	CASGLRTGTEQYF
TRBV29-1	TRBJ2-1	.	14	TRBD2	TGCAGCGTGCTAGGACTAGCGGGAGGGAGTGAGCAGTTCTTC	CSVLGLAGGSEQFF
TRBV6-5	TRBJ1-2	.	15	.	TGTGCCAGCAGTTACGGGTCAGGCGGGAACTATGGCTACACCTTC	CASSYGSGGNYGYTF
TRBV18	TRBJ1-1	.	14	.	TGTGCCAGCTCACCACCGGGGAGTGGTACTGAAGCTTTCTTT	CASSPPGSGTEAFF
TRBV11-2	TRBJ1-2	few	13	.	TGTGCCAGCAGGAGACAGGCCGCCGCTGGCTACACCTTC	CASRRQAAAGYTF
TRBV5-1	TRBJ2-1	once	16	TRBD2	TGCGCCAGCAGCTTGGATGCGGGAGAGCCCTACAATGAGCAGTTCTTC	CASSLDAGEPYNEQFF
TRBV7-2	TRBJ1-1	.	14	TRBD1	TGTGCCAGCAGATTGGACAGGGGGGGTACTGAAGCTTTCTTT	CASRLDRGGTEAFF
TRBV16	TRBJ2-7	.	12	TRBD2	TGTGCCAGCAGCCAATGGGCTAGCGGGAGGGACTTC	CASSQWASGRDF
TRBV28	TRBJ2-4	.	12	TRBD1	TGTGCCAGCCGCACAGGGGCGAACATTCAGTACTTC	CASRTGANIQYF
TRBV18	TRBJ2-1	.	19	TRBD2	TGTGCCAGCTCAGCGCGGTCGACTAGCGGGAGGCGGACCTACAATGAGCAGTTCTTC	CASSARSTSGRRTYNEQFF
TRBV9	TRBJ2-4	.	13	.	TGTGCCAGCAGTGGACTAGCCAAAAACATTCAGTACTTC	CASSGLAKNIQYF
TRBV2	TRBJ2-7	.	12	.	TGTGCCAGCAGCCGCTCCCGGGACACCTCTTACTTC	CASSRSRDTSYF
TRBV5-4	TRBJ1-2	.	14	TRBD1	TGTGCCAGCAGCTCGGGACAGGGGGGGAATGGCTACACCTTC	CASSSGQGGNGYTF
TRBV7-9	TRBJ2-5	.	13	TRBD2	TGTGCCAGCAGCTTAGGACTAGCGGAGACCCAGTACTTC	CASSLGLAETQYF
TRBV12-5	TRBJ1-5	.	16	TRBD1	TGTGCTAGTGGCCCCGGACAGGGGTATTCCGATCAGCCCCAGCATTTT	CASGPGQGYSDQPQHF
TRBV10-2	TRBJ2-7	.	11	.	TGCGCCAGCAGCCAGGGAAACGAGCAGTACTTC	CASSQGNEQYF
TRBV29-1	TRBJ2-7	few	12	.	TGCAGCGCGTACGGGGGAACCTACGAGCAGTACTTC	CSAYGGTYEQYF
TRBV7-9	TRBJ1-4	.	17	.	TGTGCCAGCAGCCCTCGGACAGCTCAGACCTCTATTGAAAAACTGTTTTTT	CASSPRTAQTSIEKLFF
TRBV3-1/TRBV3-2	TRBJ1-6	.	15	TRBD1	TGTGCCAGCAGTCTTGGAACAGGGGCGGCTTCACCCCTCCACTTT	CASSLGTGAASPLHF
TRBV10-3	TRBJ1-5	many	13	.	TGTGCCATCTCAGAGGAGGGGAATCAGCCCCAGCATTTT	CAISEEGNQPQHF
TRBV29-1	TRBJ1-1	.	12	.	TGCAGCGTTGACCTTTCGTGGAGTGAAGCTTTCTTT	CSVDLSWSEAFF
TRBV5-1	TRBJ1-2	.	14	TRBD1	TGCGCCAGCAGCTTGGTAGGACAGGGTGACGGCTACACCTTC	CASSLVGQGDGYTF
TRBV3-1/TRBV3-2	TRBJ2-1	.	16	TRBD2	TGTGCCAGCAGCCCTGGGACTAGTCCGATTTACAATGAGCAGTTCTTC	CASSPGTSPIYNEQFF
TRBV2	TRBJ1-2	.	13	TRBD1	TGTGCCAGCAGGCAGGGGGCGTTCAGGGGCTACACCTTC	CASRQGAFRGYTF
TRBV2	TRBJ2-5	.	15	TRBD2	TGTGCCAGCAGTGGTCCTCGTAGCGGGTATGAGACCCAGTACTTC	CASSGPRSGYETQYF